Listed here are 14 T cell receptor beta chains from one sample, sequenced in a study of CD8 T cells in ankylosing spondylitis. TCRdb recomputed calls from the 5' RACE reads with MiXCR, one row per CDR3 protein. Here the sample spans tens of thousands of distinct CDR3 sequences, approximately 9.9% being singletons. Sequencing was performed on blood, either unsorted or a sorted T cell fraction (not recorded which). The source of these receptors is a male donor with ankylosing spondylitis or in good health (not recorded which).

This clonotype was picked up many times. The CDR3 loop is CASRVSGGDTQYF. The CDR3 DNA reads as TGTGCCAGCAGGGTTAGCGGGGGGGATACCCAGTACTTC. This chain joins TRBV3-1 and TRBJ2-5; 11 positions match TRBD2. CDR1 is LGHDT, CDR2 YNNKEL, per germline (reference sequence). Trimming at V came to 6 bases and at J to 8 bases, leaving 5 bases not matched to a gene. The CDR3 has 13 residues.

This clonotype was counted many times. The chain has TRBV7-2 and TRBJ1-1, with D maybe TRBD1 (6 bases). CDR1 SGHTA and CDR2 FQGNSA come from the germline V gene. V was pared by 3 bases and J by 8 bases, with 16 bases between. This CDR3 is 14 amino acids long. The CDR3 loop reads CASSLRGGFGEAFF. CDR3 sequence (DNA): TGTGCCAGCAGCTTGAGGGGGGGGTTCGGAGAAGCTTTCTTT.

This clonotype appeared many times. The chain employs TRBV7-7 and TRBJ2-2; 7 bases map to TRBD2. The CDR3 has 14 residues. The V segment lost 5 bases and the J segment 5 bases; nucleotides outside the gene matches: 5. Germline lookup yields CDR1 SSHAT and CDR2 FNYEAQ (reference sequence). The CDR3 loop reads CASSPGRATGELFF. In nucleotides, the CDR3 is TGTGCCAGCAGCCCTGGGAGGGCTACCGGGGAGCTGTTTTTT.

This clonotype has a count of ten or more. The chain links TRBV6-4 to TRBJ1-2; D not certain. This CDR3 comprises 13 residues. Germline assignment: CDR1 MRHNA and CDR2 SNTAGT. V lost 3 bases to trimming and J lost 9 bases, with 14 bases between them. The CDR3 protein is CASSEGPLTSYTF. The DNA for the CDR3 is TGTGCCAGCAGTGAGGGCCCCCTGACGAGCTACACCTTC.

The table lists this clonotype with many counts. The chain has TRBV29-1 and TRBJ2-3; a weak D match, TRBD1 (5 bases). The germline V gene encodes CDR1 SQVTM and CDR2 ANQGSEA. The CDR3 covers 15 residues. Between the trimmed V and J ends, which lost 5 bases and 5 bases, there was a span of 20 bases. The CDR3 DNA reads TGCAGCGTTAGTGACAGTCGAAAAGAAGGAGATACGCAGTATTTT. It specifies CSVSDSRKEGDTQYF.

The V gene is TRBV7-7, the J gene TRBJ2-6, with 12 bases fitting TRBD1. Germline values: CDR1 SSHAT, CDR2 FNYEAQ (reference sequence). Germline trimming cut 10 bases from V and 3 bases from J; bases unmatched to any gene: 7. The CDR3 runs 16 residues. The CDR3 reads CAIPGQGAIGANVLTF. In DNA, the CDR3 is TGTGCCATCCCGGGACAGGGGGCGATTGGGGCCAACGTCCTGACTTTC. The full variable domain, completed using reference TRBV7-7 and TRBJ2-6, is GAGVSQSPRYKVTKRGQDVTLRCDPISSHATLYWYQQALGQGPEFLTYFNYEAQPDKSGLPSDRFSAERPEGSISTLTIQRTEQRDSAMYRCAIPGQGAIGANVLTFGAGSRLTVL.

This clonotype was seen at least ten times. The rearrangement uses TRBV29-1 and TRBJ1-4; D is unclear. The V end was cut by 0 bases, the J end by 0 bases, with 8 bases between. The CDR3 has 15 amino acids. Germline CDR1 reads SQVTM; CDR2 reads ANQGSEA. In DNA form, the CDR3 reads TGCAGCGTTGAAGATGACCCAGCAACTAATGAAAAACTGTTTTTT. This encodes CSVEDDPATNEKLFF.

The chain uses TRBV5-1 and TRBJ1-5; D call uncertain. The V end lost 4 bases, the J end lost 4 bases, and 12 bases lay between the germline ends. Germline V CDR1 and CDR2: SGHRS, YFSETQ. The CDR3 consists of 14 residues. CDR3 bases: TGCGCCAGCAGCCCATCCGCGGGTAATCAGCCCCAGCATTTT. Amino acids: CASSPSAGNQPQHF.

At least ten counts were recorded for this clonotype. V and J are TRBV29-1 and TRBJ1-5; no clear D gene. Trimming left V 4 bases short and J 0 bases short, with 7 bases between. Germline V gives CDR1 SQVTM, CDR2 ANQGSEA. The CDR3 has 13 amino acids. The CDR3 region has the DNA TGCAGCGTTGCGACGGATAGCAATCAGCCCCAGCATTTT. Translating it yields CSVATDSNQPQHF.

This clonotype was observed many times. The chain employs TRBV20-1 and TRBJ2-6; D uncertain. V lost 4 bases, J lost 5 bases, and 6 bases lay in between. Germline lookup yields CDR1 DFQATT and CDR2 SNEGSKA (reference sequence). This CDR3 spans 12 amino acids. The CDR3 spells CSANNRANVLTF. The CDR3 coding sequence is TGCAGTGCTAACAACAGGGCCAACGTCCTGACTTTC.

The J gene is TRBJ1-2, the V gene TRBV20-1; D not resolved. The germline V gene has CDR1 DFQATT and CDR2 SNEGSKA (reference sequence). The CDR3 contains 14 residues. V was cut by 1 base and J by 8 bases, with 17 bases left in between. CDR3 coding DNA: TGCAGTGCTAGAGCCCCCAGTGCGGGAGGAGGCTACACCTTC. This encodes CSARAPSAGGGYTF.

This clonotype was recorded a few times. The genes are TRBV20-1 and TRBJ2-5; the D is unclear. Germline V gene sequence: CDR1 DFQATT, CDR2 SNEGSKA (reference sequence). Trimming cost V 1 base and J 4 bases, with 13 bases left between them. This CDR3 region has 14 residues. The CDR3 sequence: CSARAPFGGETQYF. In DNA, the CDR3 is TGCAGTGCTAGAGCTCCCTTTGGCGGAGAGACCCAGTACTTC.

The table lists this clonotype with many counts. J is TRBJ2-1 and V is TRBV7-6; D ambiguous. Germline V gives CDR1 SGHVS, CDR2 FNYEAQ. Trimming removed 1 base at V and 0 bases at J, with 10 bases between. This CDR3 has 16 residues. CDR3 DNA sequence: TGTGCCAGCAGCTTAGAAGCCGCGAGCTCCTACAATGAGCAGTTCTTC. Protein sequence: CASSLEAASSYNEQFF.

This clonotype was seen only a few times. As DNA, the CDR3 is TGTGCCAGCAGCCCGAAGACAGGGACTGGAAACACCATATATTTT. Translating it yields CASSPKTGTGNTIYF. This chain uses TRBV7-2 with TRBJ1-3; 7 positions agree with TRBD1. Germline CDR1 reads SGHTA; CDR2 reads FQGNSA. This CDR3 contains 15 residues. V lost 5 bases, J lost 2 bases, and 6 bases stayed unmatched.